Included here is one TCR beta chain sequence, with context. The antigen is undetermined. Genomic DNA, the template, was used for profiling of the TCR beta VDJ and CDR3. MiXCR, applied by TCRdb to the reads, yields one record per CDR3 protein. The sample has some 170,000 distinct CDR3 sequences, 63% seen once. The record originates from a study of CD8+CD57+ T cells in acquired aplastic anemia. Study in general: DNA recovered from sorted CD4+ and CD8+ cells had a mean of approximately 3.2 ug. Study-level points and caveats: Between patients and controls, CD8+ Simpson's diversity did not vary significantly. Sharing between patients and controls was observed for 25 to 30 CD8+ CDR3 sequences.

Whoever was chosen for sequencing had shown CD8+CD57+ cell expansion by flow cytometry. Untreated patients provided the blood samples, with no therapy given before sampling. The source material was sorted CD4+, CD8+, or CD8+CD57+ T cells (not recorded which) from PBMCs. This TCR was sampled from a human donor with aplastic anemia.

DNA for the CDR3: TGTGCCAGCAGCTTAACAAGGGGCTGGAACAATTCACCCCTCCACTTT. This codes for CASSLTRGWNNSPLHF. The chain is built from TRBV7-9 and TRBJ1-6; D might be TRBD1 (5 bases). This CDR3 is 16 amino acids long. V lost 2 bases, J lost 7 bases, and 15 bases lay in between. CDR1 is SEHNR, CDR2 FQNEAQ, per germline (reference sequence).